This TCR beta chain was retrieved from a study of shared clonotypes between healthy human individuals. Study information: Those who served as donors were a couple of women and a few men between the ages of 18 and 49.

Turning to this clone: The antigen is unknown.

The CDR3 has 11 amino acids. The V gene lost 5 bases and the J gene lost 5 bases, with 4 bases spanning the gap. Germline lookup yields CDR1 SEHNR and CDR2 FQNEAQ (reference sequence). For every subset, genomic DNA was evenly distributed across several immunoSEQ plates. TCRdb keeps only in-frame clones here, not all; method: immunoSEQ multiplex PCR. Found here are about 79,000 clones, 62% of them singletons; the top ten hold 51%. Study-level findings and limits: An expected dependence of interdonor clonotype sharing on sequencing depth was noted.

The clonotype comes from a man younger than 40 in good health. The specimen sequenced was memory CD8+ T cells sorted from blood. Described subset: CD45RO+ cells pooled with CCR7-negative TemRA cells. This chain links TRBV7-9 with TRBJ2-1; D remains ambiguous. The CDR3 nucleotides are TGTGCCAGCAGCCTTCACAATGAGCAGTTCTTC. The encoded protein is CASSLHNEQFF.